The 20 T cell receptor beta chains below come from one sample, sequenced in a study of Graves' ophthalmopathy and Graves' hyperthyroidism. RNA transcripts yielded amplified TCR beta CDR3 regions. In the first round, RT-PCR was carried out with HTBI primers, and a multiplex PCR formed the second round. From the multiplex PCR reads, TCRdb called clonotypes with MiXCR, one entry per CDR3 protein. The sample holds about 1.1 million distinct CDR3 sequences; about 40% are singletons and the top ten take around 10%. The material sequenced was peripheral blood or thyroid tissue (not recorded which). These receptors came from an adult man with Graves' hyperthyroidism.

This clonotype was found many times. The chain is built from TRBV29-1 and TRBJ1-2; D uncertain. V lost 7 bases and J lost 6, with 21 bases in between. This CDR3 has 14 residues. The germline gives CDR1 SQVTM, CDR2 ANQGSEA. The CDR3 DNA follows: TGCAGCGCCTCAACCCGGGGAGGGAGGCATGGCTACACCTTC. Translation gives CSASTRGGRHGYTF.

This clonotype has ten or more counts. The V call is TRBV25-1, the J call TRBJ1-6; D ambiguous. With 0 bases removed from V and 7 bases from J, the gap between germline ends came to 16 bases. In germline, CDR1 is MGHDK, CDR2 SYGVNS. The CDR3 has 17 residues. The CDR3, as DNA: TGTGCCAGCAGTGAATATAGTAGGGAAAATGGGAATTCACCCCTCCACTTT. It yields the protein CASSEYSRENGNSPLHF.

Written as DNA, the CDR3 is TGCAGTCCAACCCCAGGAGGCCAGGGCTTTAATTCACCCCTCCACTTT. Translation: CSPTPGGQGFNSPLHF. The V and J genes are TRBV20-1 and TRBJ1-6; possible D gene TRBD1, 5 bases. The CDR3 covers 16 residues. Trimming removed 8 bases at V and 6 bases at J, with 23 bases between. The V gene's germline CDR1 is DFQATT and CDR2 SNEGSKA (reference sequence).

V is TRBV6-2 or TRBV6-3 and J is TRBJ2-6; 8 positions agree with TRBD1. Germline assignment: CDR1 MNHEY and CDR2 SVGEGT. Trimming at V came to 4 bases and at J to 0 bases, leaving 8 bases not matched to a gene. This CDR3 comprises 18 residues. For the CDR3, the DNA is TGTGCCAGCAGTTCACGTCGGACAGGGACCTCTGGGGCCAACGTCCTGACTTTC. It translates to CASSSRRTGTSGANVLTF.

This clonotype came up once. The chain is built from TRBV4-3 and TRBJ2-7; D perhaps matches TRBD1 (6 bases). CDR1 is LGHNA and CDR2 is YSLEER in the germline V gene. V was clipped by 6 bases and J by 5 bases, with 11 bases between them. The length of the CDR3 is 12 residues. The CDR3 here is CASRQGRDEQYF. For the CDR3, the DNA is TGCGCCAGCAGACAGGGACGGGACGAGCAGTACTTC.

This clonotype was picked up many times. The rearrangement uses TRBV7-9 and TRBJ2-7; 7 bases agree with TRBD2. The germline V gene encodes CDR1 SEHNR and CDR2 FQNEAQ (reference sequence). This CDR3 contains 15 residues. V trimming: 1 base; J trimming: 6 bases; junction bases outside the gene matches: 9. CDR3 loop: CASSLVIGRGSEQYF. The DNA for the CDR3 is TGTGCCAGCAGCTTAGTGATAGGTCGCGGGAGCGAGCAGTACTTC. Looking up the rest from reference TRBV7-9 and TRBJ2-7 gives the full variable domain: DTGVSQNPRHKITKRGQNVTFRCDPISEHNRLYWYRQTLGQGPEFLTYFQNEAQLEKSRLLSDRFSAERPKGSFSTLEIQRTEQGDSAMYLCASSLVIGRGSEQYFGPGTRLTVT.

The sample holds many counts of this clonotype. The chain joins TRBV2 to TRBJ1-1; weak D call: TRBD1 (5 bases). The germline gives CDR1 SNHLY, CDR2 FYNNEI. The CDR3 has 11 residues. Trimming pared 8 bases from V and 3 bases from J, leaving 7 bases between. The CDR3 spells CASSTDTEAFF. The CDR3 DNA reads as TGTGCCAGCTCGACAGACACTGAAGCTTTCTTT.

The chain couples TRBV20-1 to TRBJ1-5, with 9 bases aligning to TRBD1. Germline V gene lookup returns CDR1 DFQATT and CDR2 SNEGSKA (reference sequence). This CDR3 has 15 amino acids. The J segment lost 5 bases and the V segment lost 2 bases, leaving 7 bases of the junction unmatched. The CDR3 protein is CSARIGTGTYQPQHF. In DNA form, the CDR3 reads TGCAGTGCTAGAATCGGGACAGGGACCTATCAGCCCCAGCATTTT.

Details on this clonotype: Sequence at one end of the junction differs from germline and may be a read error. V and J are TRBV2 and TRBJ2-6; D remains unclear. Germline values: CDR1 SNHLY, CDR2 FYNNEI. The CDR3 consists of 13 residues. CDR3 sequence (DNA): TGTGCCAGCAGTGACCGTGCCACGAACACTGAAGCTTTC. It translates to CASSDRATNTEAF.

In its sample, this clonotype was seen a few times. This chain links TRBV20-1 with TRBJ1-1; unclear D gene. Looked up from germline, CDR1 is DFQATT and CDR2 is SNEGSKA (reference sequence). Trimming cost V 3 bases and J 4 bases, with 6 bases left between them. The CDR3 contains 11 residues. This chain's CDR3 is CSASLSTEAFF. The CDR3 DNA is TGCAGTGCTAGCCTGAGCACTGAAGCTTTCTTT.

This clonotype was seen repeatedly, ten times or more. The gene calls are TRBV7-2 and TRBJ1-2; 7 nucleotides align to TRBD1. The J segment lost 3 bases and the V segment lost 5 bases, leaving 6 bases of the junction unmatched. Germline V gives CDR1 SGHTA, CDR2 FQGNSA. The CDR3 covers 14 residues. As DNA, the CDR3 is TGTGCCAGCAGCGCCGGACAGGCGTACTATGGCTACACCTTC. Its protein product is CASSAGQAYYGYTF.

This chain connects TRBV15 to TRBJ1-6, with 8 bases fitting TRBD1. CDR1 is LNHNV and CDR2 is YYDKDF in the germline V gene (reference sequence). The CDR3 extends over 15 amino acids. V lost 1 base, J lost 7 bases, and 3 bases stayed unmatched. The CDR3 region is CATSRVGQGNSPLHF. DNA for the CDR3: TGTGCCACCAGCAGAGTAGGACAGGGCAATTCACCCCTCCACTTT.

This clonotype has only one observation. The chain uses TRBV15 and TRBJ1-2; possible D gene TRBD1, 6 bases. This CDR3 has 17 residues. With 0 bases removed from V and 4 bases from J, the gap between germline ends came to 18 bases. Germline V gene sequence: CDR1 LNHNV, CDR2 YYDKDF (reference sequence). The CDR3 loop reads CATSRDLAEQGGYGYTF. CDR3 DNA: TGTGCCACCAGCAGAGATTTAGCGGAACAGGGTGGCTATGGCTACACCTTC.

This clonotype occurred many times. The chain joins TRBV19 to TRBJ1-5, with TRBD1 identical over 9 bases. The germline V gene encodes CDR1 LNHDA and CDR2 SQIVND (reference sequence). After removal of 7 bases from V and 7 bases from J, the junction contained 11 bases not matched to a gene. There are 15 residues in the CDR3. DNA for the CDR3: TGTGCCAGTAATTTGTCCCGGGACAGGGCCCAGCCCCAGCATTTT. It codes for CASNLSRDRAQPQHF.

The rearrangement uses TRBV15 and TRBJ1-5; D gene uncertain. The V and J ends lost 9 bases and 0 bases respectively, with 12 bases between them. In germline, CDR1 is LNHNV, CDR2 YYDKDF (reference sequence). The CDR3 runs to 14 residues. The CDR3 loop is CATTAIDSNQPQHF. The CDR3 bases are TGTGCCACTACAGCCATAGATAGCAATCAGCCCCAGCATTTT.

This clonotype was recorded a few times. V gene TRBV6-5 combines with J gene TRBJ2-5; D gene unclear. Deletions cut 6 bases from V and 5 bases from J, with 13 bases between. The length of the CDR3 is 13 residues. The V gene's germline CDR1 is MNHEY and CDR2 SVGAGI. In DNA, the CDR3 is TGTGCCAGCAGGTACATCGGTTTGGAGACCCAGTACTTC. This gives the protein CASRYIGLETQYF.

At least ten counts were recorded for this clonotype. The chain employs TRBV30 and TRBJ1-2, with 8 bases matching TRBD1. After removal of 2 bases from V and 5 bases from J, the junction contained 4 bases not matched to a gene. Per germline, CDR1 GTSNPN and CDR2 SVGIG (reference sequence). The CDR3 length is 13 residues. In DNA, the CDR3 is TGTGCCTGGAGTATCGGGACAGGATATGGCTACACCTTC. Translating it yields CAWSIGTGYGYTF.

This clonotype came up many times. The V call is TRBV4-3, the J call TRBJ2-5; D perhaps matches TRBD2 (5 bases). This CDR3 spans 15 amino acids. Germline V lookup: CDR1 LGHNA, CDR2 YSLEER. V lost 0 bases and J 5 bases, leaving 13 bases between the germline ends. The CDR3 DNA follows: TGCGCCAGCAGCCAAGAGGCGCGGGCTGTGGAGACCCAGTACTTC. It specifies CASSQEARAVETQYF.

In this sample, this clonotype turned up a few times. The chain links TRBV28 to TRBJ2-2; no clear D gene. The germline V gene encodes CDR1 MDHEN and CDR2 SYDVKM. Trimming took off 6 bases at V and 2 bases at J, with 10 bases between the two ends. The CDR3 is 14 amino acids. The CDR3 loop is CASSLPYNTGELFF. CDR3 sequence (DNA): TGTGCCAGCAGCCTACCATACAACACCGGGGAGCTGTTTTTT.

This chain connects TRBV29-1 to TRBJ2-5, with 9 bases identical to TRBD1. CDR1 SQVTM and CDR2 ANQGSEA come from the germline V gene. Trimming at V came to 4 bases and at J to 4 bases, leaving 4 bases not matched to a gene. The CDR3 has 13 amino acids. Here the CDR3 DNA reads TGCAGCGTTGGGACAGGGGTCGGAGAGACCCAGTACTTC. This codes for CSVGTGVGETQYF.